Following are 5 T cell receptor beta chains from one sample sequenced in a study of T cell changes during pregnancy in multiple sclerosis. Clones were read by immunoSEQ multiplex PCR, and TCRdb kept only the in-frame ones, dropping some. The sample lists 45,000 or so clones; around 92% were seen once. Sequencing used CD8+ T cells from peripheral blood mononuclear cells, obtained after pregnancy. Every receptor here comes from a female donor with multiple sclerosis, enrolled in a pregnancy study.

This sequence joins TRBV27 and TRBJ2-2, with TRBD1 matching 7 bases. CDR3 size: 14 residues. Losses at the gene ends were 5 bases for V and 10 bases for J; bases not matched to a gene: 10. Germline assignment: CDR1 MNHEY and CDR2 SMNVEV (reference sequence). CDR3 sequence (DNA): TGTGCCAGCAGTGTACAACCGAGGGGGCCGGAGCTGTTTTTT. Amino acid sequence: CASSVQPRGPELFF.

The chain links TRBV5-1 to TRBJ2-3; 9 bases fit TRBD2. The CDR3 spans 20 residues. The V and J ends lost 2 bases and 0 bases, in that order; junction bases with no gene match: 16. Germline loops: CDR1 SGHRS, CDR2 YFSETQ. CDR3 DNA: TGCGCCAGCAGCTTCCTCCGATCTTCCCCACTAGCGGGTAGCACAGATACGCAGTATTTT. Translation gives CASSFLRSSPLAGSTDTQYF.

The chain combines TRBV2 with TRBJ2-7; 8 nucleotides agree with TRBD1. V lost 4 bases and J lost 2; bases outside the gene matches: 10. The CDR3 extends over 16 amino acids. The germline gives CDR1 SNHLY, CDR2 FYNNEI. CDR3 in DNA: TGTGCCAGCAGTGTCTTGGCGGGACAGGCAACCTACGAGCAGTACTTC. Translated: CASSVLAGQATYEQYF.

This chain connects TRBV29-1 to TRBJ2-5; D call uncertain. TRBJ2-7 explains the end of the DNA better; the J call may be wrong. The length of the CDR3 is 11 residues. The germline V gene has CDR1 SQVTM and CDR2 ANQGSEA. CDR3 sequence reads: CSVRASYEQYF. The CDR3 bases are TGCAGCGTTAGAGCCTCCTACGAGCAGTACTTC.

This chain joins TRBV7-9 and TRBJ2-7, with TRBD2 matching over 7 bases. The CDR3 sequence is 14 residues long. The V gene end was trimmed by 8 bases and the J gene end by 5 bases; junction bases not matched to a gene: 12. Germline CDR1 and CDR2: SEHNR and FQNEAQ (reference sequence). DNA for the CDR3: TGTGCCAGCGGAAATAGGGAGGGTGACCACGAGCAGTACTTC. It specifies CASGNREGDHEQYF.